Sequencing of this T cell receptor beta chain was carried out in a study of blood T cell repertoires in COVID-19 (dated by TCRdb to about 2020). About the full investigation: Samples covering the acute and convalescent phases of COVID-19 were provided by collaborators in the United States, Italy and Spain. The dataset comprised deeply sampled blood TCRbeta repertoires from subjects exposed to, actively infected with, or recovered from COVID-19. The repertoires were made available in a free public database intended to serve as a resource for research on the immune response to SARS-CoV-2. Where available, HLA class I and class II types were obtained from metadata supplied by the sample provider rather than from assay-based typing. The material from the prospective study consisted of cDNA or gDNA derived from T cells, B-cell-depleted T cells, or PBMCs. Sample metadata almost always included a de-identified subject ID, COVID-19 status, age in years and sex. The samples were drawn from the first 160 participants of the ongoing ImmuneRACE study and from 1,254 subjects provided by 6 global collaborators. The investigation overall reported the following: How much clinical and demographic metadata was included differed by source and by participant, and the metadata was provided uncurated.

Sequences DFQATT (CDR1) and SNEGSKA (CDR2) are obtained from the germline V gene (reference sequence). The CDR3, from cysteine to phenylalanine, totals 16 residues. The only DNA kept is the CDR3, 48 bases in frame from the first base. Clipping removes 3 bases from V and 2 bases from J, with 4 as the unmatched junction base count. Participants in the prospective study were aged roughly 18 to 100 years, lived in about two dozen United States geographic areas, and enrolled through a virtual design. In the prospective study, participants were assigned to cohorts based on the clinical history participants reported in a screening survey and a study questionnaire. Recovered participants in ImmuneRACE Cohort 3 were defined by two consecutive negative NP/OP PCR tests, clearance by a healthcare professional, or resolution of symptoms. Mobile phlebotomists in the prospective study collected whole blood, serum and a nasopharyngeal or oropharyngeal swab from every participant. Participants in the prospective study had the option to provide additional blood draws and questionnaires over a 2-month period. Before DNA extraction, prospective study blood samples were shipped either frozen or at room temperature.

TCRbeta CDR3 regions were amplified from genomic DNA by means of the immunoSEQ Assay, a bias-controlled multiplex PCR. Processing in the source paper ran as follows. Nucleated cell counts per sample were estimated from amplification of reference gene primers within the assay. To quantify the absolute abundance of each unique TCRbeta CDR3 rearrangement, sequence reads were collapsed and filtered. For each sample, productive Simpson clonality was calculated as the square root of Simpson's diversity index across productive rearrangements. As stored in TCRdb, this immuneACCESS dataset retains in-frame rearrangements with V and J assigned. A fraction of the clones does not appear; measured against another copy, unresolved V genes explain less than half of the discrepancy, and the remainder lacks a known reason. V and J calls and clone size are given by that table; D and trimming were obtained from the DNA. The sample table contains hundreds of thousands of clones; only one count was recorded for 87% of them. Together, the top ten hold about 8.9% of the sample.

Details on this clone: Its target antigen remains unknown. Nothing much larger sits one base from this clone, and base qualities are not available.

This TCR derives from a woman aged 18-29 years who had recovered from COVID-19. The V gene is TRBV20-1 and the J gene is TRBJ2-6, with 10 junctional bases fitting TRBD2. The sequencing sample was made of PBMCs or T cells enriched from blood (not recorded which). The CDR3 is CSASRAGGTGANVLTF. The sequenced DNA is TGCAGTGCTAGTCGAGCGGGAGGGACTGGGGCCAACGTCCTGACTTTC.